The 2 T cell receptor beta chains below were found in one sample sequenced in a study of blood T cell repertoires in COVID-19. Sequenced by immunoSEQ multiplex PCR; TCRdb stores in-frame clones only, minus some. The data hold 25,000 to 30,000 clones, with just under 95% observed a single time. The sequenced material came from peripheral blood. The receptors were gathered from an older woman with COVID-19, enrolled during active disease.

The J gene is TRBJ2-1, the V gene TRBV6-5; 8 nucleotides match TRBD1. CDR1 MNHEY and CDR2 SVGAGI come from the germline V gene. Trimming took 6 bases from V and 10 from J; bases not matched to a gene: 8. The CDR3 sequence is 13 residues long. The CDR3 region has the DNA TGTGCCAGCAGCCATTCAGGGGGCGGGGAGCAGTTCTTC. Protein product: CASSHSGGGEQFF.

The rearrangement uses TRBV6-2 or TRBV6-3 and TRBJ2-2, with D perhaps TRBD2 (5 bases). V was clipped by 2 bases and J by 0 bases, with 10 bases between them. The CDR3 loop spans 16 amino acids. In germline, CDR1 is MNHEY, CDR2 SVGEGT. The CDR3 DNA sequence: TGTGCCAGCAGTTACCTCGACGGGGCGAACACCGGGGAGCTGTTTTTT. Protein: CASSYLDGANTGELFF.